The rows below give T cell receptor beta chains drawn from one sample of a study of Graves' ophthalmopathy and Graves' hyperthyroidism. Each CDR3 protein is one row after TCRdb ran MiXCR on the multiplex PCR reads. The repertoire holds a few hundred thousand distinct CDR3 sequences, with about two fifths as singletons. Sequenced input: peripheral blood or thyroid tissue (not recorded which). All receptors come from an adult man with Graves' hyperthyroidism. CDR3s include the opening cysteine and the closing phenylalanine or tryptophan. Where a row states a size, it is once, few, many or the class of an expanded clone; other rows omit it.

J: TRBJ1-6
V: TRBV9
size: many
CDR3: CASSVDGGRNSPLHF

J: TRBJ2-7
V: TRBV3-1
size: many
CDR3: CASSQGAGAYEQYF

J: TRBJ1-1
V: TRBV5-1
size: NA
CDR3: CASSLMAGSTEAFF

J: TRBJ1-2
V: TRBV6-5
size: few
CDR3: CASSPPQGASGYTF

J: TRBJ1-4
V: TRBV28
size: NA
CDR3: CASRSHRATNEKLFF

J: TRBJ2-5
V: TRBV3-1
size: many
CDR3: CASSQRNLETQYF

J: TRBJ2-7
V: TRBV13
size: many
CDR3: CASSHRGLAAYEQYF

J: TRBJ1-4
V: TRBV10-2
size: many
CDR3: CASSEGTTNEKLFF

J: TRBJ1-3
V: TRBV5-1
size: NA
CDR3: CASRPEGPGGEGNTIYF

J: TRBJ2-3
V: TRBV9
size: NA
CDR3: CASSVGQLDNEQYF

J: TRBJ2-2
V: TRBV10-2
size: many
CDR3: CASRAQTGAGELFF

J: TRBJ1-2
V: TRBV2
size: many
CDR3: CASSGTAELRNYGYTF

J: TRBJ1-1
V: TRBV7-9
size: many
CDR3: CASSAQGLGTEAFF

J: TRBJ2-7
V: TRBV6-5
size: NA
CDR3: CASSRNWQISSYEQYF

J: TRBJ2-3
V: TRBV20-1
size: few
CDR3: CSARETSTDTQYF

J: TRBJ2-7
V: TRBV6-6
size: few
CDR3: CASTKFLTSGGGYEQYF

J: TRBJ2-5
V: TRBV12-3/TRBV12-4
size: few
CDR3: CASRKLAGGPETQYF